Detailed here is one T cell receptor (beta chain). In its sample, this clonotype was seen a few times. Its antigen is unknown. Per-nucleotide qualities are absent, and no much larger clonotype sits a single base away. The data were obtained in a study of immune characterization of retroperitoneal liposarcoma (dated 2019 in TCRdb). The library was made by PCR. The data were produced on a NextSeq 500. TCRdb handled the public reads itself, with Q25 trimming in fastp and clone calling in MiXCR, and kept productive beta chains. Identical CDR3 protein sequences are pooled into one entry, listed with their most common genes and DNA. In all, the sample holds roughly 9,300 distinct CDR3 sequences, and around a third of those were seen once. Jointly, the top ten make up around 21% of the sample. This TCR was sampled from a male donor with retroperitoneal liposarcoma. The sample comprised tumor tissue.

The sequenced DNA: TGTGCCAGCAGCCGACTAGACCAAGAGACCCAGTTCTTC. Its protein reads: CASSRLDQETQFF. The chain employs TRBV7-3 and TRBJ2-1; the best D guess is TRBD2, with 6 bases matching. Spanning cysteine to phenylalanine, the CDR3 consists of 13 amino acids. The sequence is cut down to CDR3 DNA, 39 bases in frame from base 1. V is shortened by 5 bases, J by 13 bases, and the region joining them spans 18 bases. Sequences SGHTA (CDR1) and FQGTGA (CDR2) are obtained from the germline V gene.